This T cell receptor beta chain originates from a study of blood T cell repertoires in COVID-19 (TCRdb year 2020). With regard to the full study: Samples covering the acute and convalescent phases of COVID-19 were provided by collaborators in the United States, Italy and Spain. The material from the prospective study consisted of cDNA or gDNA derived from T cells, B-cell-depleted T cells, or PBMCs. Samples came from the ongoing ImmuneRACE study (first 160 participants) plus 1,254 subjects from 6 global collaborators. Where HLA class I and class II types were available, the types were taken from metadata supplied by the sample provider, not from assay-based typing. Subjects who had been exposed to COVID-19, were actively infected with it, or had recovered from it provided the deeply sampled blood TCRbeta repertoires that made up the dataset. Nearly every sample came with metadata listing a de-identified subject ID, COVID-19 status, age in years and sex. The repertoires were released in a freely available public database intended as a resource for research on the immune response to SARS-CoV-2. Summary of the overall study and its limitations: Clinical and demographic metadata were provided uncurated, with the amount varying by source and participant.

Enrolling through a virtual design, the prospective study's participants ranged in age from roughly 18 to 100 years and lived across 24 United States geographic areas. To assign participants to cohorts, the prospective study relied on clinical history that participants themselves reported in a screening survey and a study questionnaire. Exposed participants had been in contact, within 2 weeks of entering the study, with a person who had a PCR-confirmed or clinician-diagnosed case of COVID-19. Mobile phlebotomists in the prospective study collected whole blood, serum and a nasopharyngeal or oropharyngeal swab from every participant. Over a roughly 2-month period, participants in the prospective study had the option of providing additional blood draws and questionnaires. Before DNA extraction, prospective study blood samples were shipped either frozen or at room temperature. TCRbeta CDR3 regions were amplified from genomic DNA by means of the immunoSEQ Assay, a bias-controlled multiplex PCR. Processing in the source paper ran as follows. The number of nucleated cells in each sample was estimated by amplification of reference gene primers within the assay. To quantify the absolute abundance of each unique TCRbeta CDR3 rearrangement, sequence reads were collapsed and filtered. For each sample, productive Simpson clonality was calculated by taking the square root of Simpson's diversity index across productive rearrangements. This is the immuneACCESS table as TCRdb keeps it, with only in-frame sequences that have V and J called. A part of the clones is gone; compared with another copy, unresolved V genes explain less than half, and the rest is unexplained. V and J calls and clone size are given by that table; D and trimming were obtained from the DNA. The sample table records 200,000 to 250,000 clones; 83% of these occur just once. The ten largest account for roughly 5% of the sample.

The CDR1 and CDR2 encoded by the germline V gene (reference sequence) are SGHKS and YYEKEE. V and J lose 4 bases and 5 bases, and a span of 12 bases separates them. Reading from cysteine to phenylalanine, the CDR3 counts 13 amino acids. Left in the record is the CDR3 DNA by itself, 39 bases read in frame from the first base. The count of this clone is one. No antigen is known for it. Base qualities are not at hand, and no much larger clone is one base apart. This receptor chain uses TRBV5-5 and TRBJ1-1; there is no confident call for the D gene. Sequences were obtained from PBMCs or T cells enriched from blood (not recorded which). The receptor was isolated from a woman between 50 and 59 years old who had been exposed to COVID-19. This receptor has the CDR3 CASSRGGKTEAFF. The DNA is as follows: TGTGCCAGCAGCCGGGGAGGCAAAACTGAAGCTTTCTTT.